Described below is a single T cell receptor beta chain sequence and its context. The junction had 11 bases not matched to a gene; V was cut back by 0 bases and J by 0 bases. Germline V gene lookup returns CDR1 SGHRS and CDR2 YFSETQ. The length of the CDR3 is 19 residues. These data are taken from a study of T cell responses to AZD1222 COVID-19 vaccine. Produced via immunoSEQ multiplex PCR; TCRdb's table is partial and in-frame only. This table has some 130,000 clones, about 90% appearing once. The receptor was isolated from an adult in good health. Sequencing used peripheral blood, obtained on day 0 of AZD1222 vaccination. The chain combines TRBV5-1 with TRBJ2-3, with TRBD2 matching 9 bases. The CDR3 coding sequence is TGCGCCAGCAGCTTGGTTCCCCTAGCGGGGACCGGGAGCACAGATACGCAGTATTTT. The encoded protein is CASSLVPLAGTGSTDTQYF.